The entry that follows covers one T cell receptor (beta chain) sequence. The J segment lost 5 bases and the V segment lost 0 bases, leaving 5 bases of the junction unmatched. Germline V lookup: CDR1 LGHDT, CDR2 YNNKEL (reference sequence). This CDR3 spans 17 amino acids. The data were obtained in a study of blood T cell repertoires in COVID-19. Study details: Some COVID-19 samples were acute and others convalescent; all came from the United States, Italy and Spain.

Authors' data handling: Researchers report that nucleated cell counts were estimated from reference gene primer amplification. The method was immunoSEQ multiplex PCR; TCRdb's version includes in-frame clones alone and lacks a portion of them. V, J and clone size derive from that table, while D and trimming were established from the DNA sequence. The repertoire has roughly 100,000 clones, roughly 90% of them found once; the top ten carry roughly a sixth. The source material was peripheral blood. The chain is built from TRBV3-1 (or the pseudogene TRBV3-2) and TRBJ2-5; 14 nucleotides align to TRBD2. This receptor was obtained from a woman of 80 years or more in a cohort sampled during active COVID-19. The CDR3 bases are TGTGCCAGCAGCCAAGACGGGACTAGCGGGAGCCGGGAGACCCAGTACTTC. Amino acids: CASSQDGTSGSRETQYF.